Listed below are T cell receptor beta chains from one sample, sequenced in a study of CD8+ T cells in alopecia areata. Some clones are missing from TCRdb's copy, which holds only in-frame ones; the method was immunoSEQ multiplex PCR. Of fewer than 200,000 clones listed, around 50% are singletons. Here the sequenced sample was CD8+ T cells sorted from blood, taken at week 24, from a patient treated with tofacitinib. These receptor sequences come from a human donor with alopecia areata. Each CDR3 is given with its conserved first and last residue. D genes are given only for firm matches. Clone sizes are given selectively: once, few, many, or a class where the clone is expanded.

abundance: -; v_gene: TRBV29-1; d_gene: TRBD1; j_gene: TRBJ2-7; CDR3aa: CSVVGGADRPDYEQYF; CDR3nt: TGCAGCGTTGTAGGGGGAGCGGACAGGCCCGACTACGAGCAGTACTTC
abundance: -; v_gene: TRBV4-1; d_gene: -; j_gene: TRBJ1-6; CDR3aa: CASSQGGRWANSPLHF; CDR3nt: TGCGCCAGCAGCCAAGGTGGACGGTGGGCTAATTCACCCCTCCACTTT
abundance: -; v_gene: TRBV4-1; d_gene: TRBD1; j_gene: TRBJ1-2; CDR3aa: CASSQVTGANYGYTF; CDR3nt: TGCGCCAGCAGCCAAGTTACAGGGGCTAACTATGGCTACACCTTC
abundance: -; v_gene: TRBV30; d_gene: -; j_gene: TRBJ2-1; CDR3aa: CAWSVGGSGDEQFF; CDR3nt: TGTGCCTGGAGTGTAGGCGGTTCGGGGGATGAGCAGTTCTTC
abundance: -; v_gene: TRBV2; d_gene: TRBD1; j_gene: TRBJ1-2; CDR3aa: CASGGGGNGYTF; CDR3nt: TGTGCCAGTGGAGGGGGCGGGAATGGCTACACCTTC
abundance: -; v_gene: TRBV29-1; d_gene: TRBD2; j_gene: TRBJ2-3; CDR3aa: CSVEASGGDSDTQYF; CDR3nt: TGCAGCGTTGAGGCTAGCGGGGGGGATAGCGATACGCAGTATTTT
abundance: -; v_gene: TRBV30; d_gene: TRBD1; j_gene: TRBJ1-1; CDR3aa: CAWIERTGPPEAFF; CDR3nt: TGTGCCTGGATAGAGCGGACAGGGCCCCCTGAAGCTTTCTTT
abundance: -; v_gene: TRBV6-5; d_gene: -; j_gene: TRBJ2-7; CDR3aa: CASSAGLGSYEQYF; CDR3nt: TGTGCCAGCAGTGCAGGACTGGGCTCCTACGAGCAGTACTTC
abundance: -; v_gene: TRBV12-5; d_gene: TRBD2; j_gene: TRBJ2-3; CDR3aa: CASAKSGGRLDTQYF; CDR3nt: TGTGCTAGTGCCAAAAGCGGGGGCCGATTAGATACGCAGTATTTT
abundance: -; v_gene: TRBV9; d_gene: TRBD2; j_gene: TRBJ2-3; CDR3aa: CASSAGGTDTQYF; CDR3nt: TGTGCCAGCAGCGCGGGGGGGACAGATACGCAGTATTTT
abundance: -; v_gene: TRBV28; d_gene: -; j_gene: TRBJ1-2; CDR3aa: CASSPITRKNYGYTF; CDR3nt: TGTGCCAGCAGTCCCATCACACGGAAAAACTATGGCTACACCTTC
abundance: -; v_gene: TRBV30; d_gene: -; j_gene: TRBJ2-2; CDR3aa: CAWVGGAGELFF; CDR3nt: TGTGCCTGGGTGGGGGGAGCCGGGGAGCTGTTTTTT
abundance: once; v_gene: TRBV5-1; d_gene: TRBD1; j_gene: TRBJ2-7; CDR3aa: CASSPSDRGPTYEQYF; CDR3nt: TGCGCCAGCAGCCCCTCTGACAGGGGCCCCACCTACGAGCAGTACTTC
abundance: few; v_gene: TRBV2; d_gene: -; j_gene: TRBJ2-7; CDR3aa: CASTGTNGEQYF; CDR3nt: TGTGCCAGCACCGGGACAAACGGCGAGCAGTACTTC
abundance: -; v_gene: TRBV12-5; d_gene: TRBD1; j_gene: TRBJ1-1; CDR3aa: CASGLDRAEAFF; CDR3nt: TGTGCTAGTGGTTTAGACAGGGCTGAAGCTTTCTTT